This TCR beta chain derives from a study of siplizumab effects on memory and regulatory T cells. Whole-study findings and limits: Alloreactive sequences tracing back to unstimulated CD4+ memory cells fell significantly with siplizumab. With siplizumab, Treg-derived clones averaged about 70% of mappable alloreactive CD4+ clones, versus 25% to 30% in controls. Proliferating Tregs from siplizumab cultures lacked functional confirmation of suppression.

In regard to this clone: What it binds is unknown.

Some 10^5 TCR templates were measured in each sample. Data came from immunoSEQ multiplex PCR; TCRdb stores just in-frame clones and leaves some out. This sample has approximately 94,000 clones, with over 95% found just once. J lost 6 bases, V lost 4 bases, and 5 bases had no gene match. CDR3 length: 13 residues. From germline, CDR1 is MNHNY and CDR2 SVGAGI (reference sequence). V is TRBV6-6 and J is TRBJ2-7; TRBD1 aligns across 8 bases. Sequenced material: naive CD4+ T cells sorted from blood. The receptor comes from a human donor in good health. CDR3 DNA: TGTGCCAGCAGTTCCAACGACAGGGGCGAGCAGTACTTC. It codes for CASSSNDRGEQYF.